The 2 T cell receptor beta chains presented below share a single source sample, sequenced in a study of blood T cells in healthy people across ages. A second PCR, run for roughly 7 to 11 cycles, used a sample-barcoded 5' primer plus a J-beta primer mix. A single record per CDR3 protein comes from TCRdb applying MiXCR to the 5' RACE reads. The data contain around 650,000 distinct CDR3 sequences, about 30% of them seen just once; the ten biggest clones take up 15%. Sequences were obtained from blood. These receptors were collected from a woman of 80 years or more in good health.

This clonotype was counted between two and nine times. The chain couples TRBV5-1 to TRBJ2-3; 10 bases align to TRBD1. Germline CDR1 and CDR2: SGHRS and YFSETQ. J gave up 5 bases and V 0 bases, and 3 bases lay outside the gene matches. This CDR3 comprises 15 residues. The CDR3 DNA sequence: TGCGCCAGCAGCTTGGGGGGACAGGGGCAAGATACGCAGTATTTT. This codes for CASSLGGQGQDTQYF.

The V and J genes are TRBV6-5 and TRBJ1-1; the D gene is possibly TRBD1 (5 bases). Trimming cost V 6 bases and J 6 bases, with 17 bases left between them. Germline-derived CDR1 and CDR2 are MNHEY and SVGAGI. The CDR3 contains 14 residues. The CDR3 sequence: CASSWGYSGAEAFF. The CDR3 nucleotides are TGTGCCAGCAGCTGGGGGTATTCTGGCGCTGAAGCTTTCTTT.